The present T cell receptor beta chain was sequenced within a study of T cell repertoires in cytomegalovirus infection. Looking at the study overall: Based on public TCR beta signatures, there were indications of CMV infection and of a matching HLA type.

MiXCR, run by TCRdb on the reads, gives a single entry per CDR3 protein. The sample gives about 130,000 distinct CDR3 sequences, more than 20% of which show up once; roughly 33% is in the top ten. The CDR3 is 13 residues long. Germline values: CDR1 SGHNT, CDR2 YENEEA. V lost 4 bases and J lost 8, with 12 bases in between. This clonotype was observed a few times. As yet, its antigen is unknown. Findings and limits, study-wide: Ex vivo responses were dominated by HLA-C-restricted CMV-specific TCR beta clonotypes. CMV carriers with the relevant HLA were identified by cumulative public TCR beta family frequency.

The rearrangement uses TRBV11-3 and TRBJ2-1, with D perhaps matching TRBD2 (6 bases). What was sequenced was PBMCs, sequenced either directly or after in vitro stimulation (not recorded which). The sequence came from a human donor in good health (CMV status not recorded). Some clones in this sample may be carry-over from other donors' samples. CDR3 in amino acids: CASSSPTRDEQFF. The CDR3 nucleotides read TGTGCCAGCAGCTCCCCGACTAGGGATGAGCAGTTCTTC.